This T cell receptor beta chain was recovered during a study of cytotoxic CD8 clonotypes in ibrutinib-treated CLL. Study-wide context: Partial responses numbered around 24 and complete responses 2; after a median about 74 months, roughly 15 stayed remitted and around 12 progressed. Findings of the study overall: Rising at ibrutinib response, clonality subsequently fell back toward baseline at progression.

Germline V CDR1 and CDR2: SGDLS, YYNGEE. The CDR3 covers 14 residues. V lost 1 base and J 6 bases, leaving 13 bases between the germline ends. This clone occurred a few times. Its antigen is currently unknown. This table comes from immunoSEQ multiplex PCR, and its TCRdb copy is limited to in-frame clones, with some not included. The top ten hold about 4.6% of the sample, which has 150,000 or so clones, about four fifths seen once. Material: PBMCs, obtained after 24 months of ibrutinib treatment. The chain uses TRBV9 and TRBJ1-1; perhaps TRBD1 as D (5 bases). This receptor was obtained from a human donor with chronic lymphocytic leukemia. CDR3 sequence reads: CASSVRQRDAEAFF. In DNA, the CDR3 is TGTGCCAGCAGCGTAAGGCAGCGGGACGCTGAAGCTTTCTTT.